This T cell receptor beta chain appears in the sequencing data of a study of post-analysis software for immune sequencing data. Study information: There were relapsing-remitting, secondary progressive and progressive-relapsing multiple sclerosis among the disease courses included.

Libraries were made from TCR beta cDNA, and they carried unique molecular identifiers. The authors obtained approximately 460,000 cDNA molecules from about 0.94 to 9.7 million T cells. TCRdb re-analysed the PCR reads in MiXCR, keeping a single row per CDR3 protein. The profile shows just over 250,000 distinct CDR3 sequences, 36% of them singletons. With regard to this clonotype: Its antigen remains unknown.

Study-wide results and caveats: Strong co-clustering by F measure was evident for samples that had been prepared in the same batch. Among roughly 5 TRBV segments more frequent in patients than controls were TRBV5-6, TRBV5-1 and TRBV20-1. Multiple sclerosis patients had significantly lower normalized Chao1 diversity than controls.

The CDR3 sequence is 15 residues long. Trimming cost V 3 bases and J 6 bases, with 16 bases left between them. CDR1 and CDR2 from the germline V gene are LGHDT and YNNKEL (reference sequence). The chain employs TRBV3-1 and TRBJ2-3; D may correspond to TRBD1 or TRBD2 (6 bases each). This receptor was identified in a girl aged 5-17 years with multiple sclerosis. Sequenced input: blood. CDR3 residues: CASSHRGGTVDTQYF. CDR3 nucleotides: TGTGCCAGCAGCCATAGAGGGGGGACGGTCGATACGCAGTATTTT.